The sequence of this TCR beta chain was determined in a study of cytomegalovirus exposure and HLA in healthy donors. Study-level points and caveats: The TCR clusters that emerged in the first cohort tended, a later analysis found, to co-occur in the roughly 130 validation repertoires. In vitro data verified a few CMV-associated chains as specific for CMV antigens. The investigators catalogued under 200 TCR beta chains as cytomegalovirus-associated.

As to this clone: Its antigen is not known.

Sequencing used immunoSEQ multiplex PCR; TCRdb keeps in-frame clones, though not all of them. The sample gives tens of thousands of clones, over 85% of which show up once; 3% to 4.5% is in the top ten. This TCR was recovered from a woman aged 18-29 years in good health and CMV-seropositive. Sequenced material: PBMCs.

CDR3 DNA sequence: TGCAGCGTCGCCGGGACTAGCGGGGGGGGATCCTACAATGAGCAGTTCTTC. Its protein product is CSVAGTSGGGSYNEQFF. This chain links TRBV29-1 with TRBJ2-1, with 16 nucleotides matching TRBD2. CDR1 SQVTM and CDR2 ANQGSEA come from the germline V gene. V lost 6 bases and J lost 1; bases outside the gene matches: 6. The length of the CDR3 is 17 residues.